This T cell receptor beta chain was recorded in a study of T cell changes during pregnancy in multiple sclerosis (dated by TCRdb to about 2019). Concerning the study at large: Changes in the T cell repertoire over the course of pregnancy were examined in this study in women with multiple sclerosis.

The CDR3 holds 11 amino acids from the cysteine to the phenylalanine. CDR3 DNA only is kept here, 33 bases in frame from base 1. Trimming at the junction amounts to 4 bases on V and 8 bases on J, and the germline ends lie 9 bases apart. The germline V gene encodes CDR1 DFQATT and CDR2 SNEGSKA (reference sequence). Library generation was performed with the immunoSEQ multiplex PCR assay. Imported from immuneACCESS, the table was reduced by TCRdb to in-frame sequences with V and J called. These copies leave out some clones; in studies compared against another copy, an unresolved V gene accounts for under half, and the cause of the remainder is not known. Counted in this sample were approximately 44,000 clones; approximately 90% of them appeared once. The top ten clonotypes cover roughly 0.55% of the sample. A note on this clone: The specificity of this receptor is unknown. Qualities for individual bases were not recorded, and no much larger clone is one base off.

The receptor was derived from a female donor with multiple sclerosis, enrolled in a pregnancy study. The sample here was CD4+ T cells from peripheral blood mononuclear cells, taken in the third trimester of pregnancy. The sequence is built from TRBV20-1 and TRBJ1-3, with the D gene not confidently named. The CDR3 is CSAIRGDTIYF. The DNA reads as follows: TGCAGTGCTATCCGGGGAGACACCATATATTTT.